A selection of T cell receptor beta chains follows, all from one sample in a study of spatial heterogeneity in lung cancer. TCRdb re-analysed the 5' RACE reads in MiXCR, keeping a single row per CDR3 protein. This table has 9,500 to 10,000 distinct CDR3 sequences, roughly 50% appearing once. Here the sequenced sample was lung tumor tissue, taken at surgery. These TCRs come from a female donor with early-stage non-small cell lung cancer. CDR3s include the opening cysteine and the closing phenylalanine or tryptophan. A D gene is named only where the DNA matches it firmly. Size values are once, few and many counts, or a class for expanded clones, and some rows have none.

size: -; V: TRBV3-1; D: -; J: TRBJ2-7; DNA: TGTGCCAGCAGCCAAAGGTTGGAGCAGTACTTC; CDR3: CASSQRLEQYF
size: few; V: TRBV7-8; D: -; J: TRBJ2-7; DNA: TGTGCCAGCAGCTCCAACCTGATCGTCGAGCAGTACTTC; CDR3: CASSSNLIVEQYF
size: -; V: TRBV6-2/TRBV6-3; D: -; J: TRBJ1-5; DNA: TGTGCCAGCAGTCTACTTTCGCTGGGCAATCAGCCCCAGCATTTT; CDR3: CASSLLSLGNQPQHF
size: -; V: TRBV28; D: -; J: TRBJ2-3; DNA: TGTGCCAGCACCTTTTCAGATACGCAGTATTTT; CDR3: CASTFSDTQYF
size: -; V: TRBV13; D: -; J: TRBJ1-1; DNA: TGTGCCAGCAGCAATAGAGGCGCTGAAGCTTTCTTT; CDR3: CASSNRGAEAFF
size: -; V: TRBV28; D: -; J: TRBJ1-1; DNA: TGTGCCAGCAGTACGGACGGCCGGGCTTTCTTT; CDR3: CASSTDGRAFF
size: -; V: TRBV28; D: -; J: TRBJ2-7; DNA: TGTGCCAGCAGTTCTCCCCCCCGGGTCAGAAGAGGGCACGAGCAGTACTTC; CDR3: CASSSPPRVRRGHEQYF
size: -; V: TRBV12-3/TRBV12-4; D: -; J: TRBJ2-3; DNA: TGTGCCAGCTATTTCTCGGGGGGCGGAGATACGCAGTATTTT; CDR3: CASYFSGGGDTQYF
size: few; V: TRBV12-3/TRBV12-4; D: -; J: TRBJ1-5; DNA: TGTGCCAGCAGTTTTGGGCATGGCAATCAGCCCCAGCATTTT; CDR3: CASSFGHGNQPQHF
size: -; V: TRBV6-1; D: -; J: TRBJ2-5; DNA: TGTGCCAGCAGTGGGACCCCGCGAGAGACCCAGTACTTC; CDR3: CASSGTPRETQYF
size: -; V: TRBV23-1; D: -; J: TRBJ1-5; DNA: TGCGCCAGCATAACGCTTTGCAATCAGCCCCAGCATTTT; CDR3: CASITLCNQPQHF
size: medium-sized; V: TRBV7-3; D: -; J: TRBJ2-7; DNA: TGTGCCAGCAGCTTAACGGCGGGGCCCCTCTACGAGCAGTACTTC; CDR3: CASSLTAGPLYEQYF
size: -; V: TRBV4-2; D: -; J: TRBJ1-6; DNA: TGTGCCAGCAGCCAAGATCGGTCACCCCTCCACTTT; CDR3: CASSQDRSPLHF
size: -; V: TRBV3-1; D: -; J: TRBJ1-5; DNA: TGTGCCAGCAGCCGGACACTGCATCAGCCCCAGCATTTT; CDR3: CASSRTLHQPQHF
size: -; V: TRBV5-1; D: -; J: TRBJ2-1; DNA: TGCGCCAGCAGCTTGGTTCCAAGTGTGGGGGTCAATGAGCAGTTCTTC; CDR3: CASSLVPSVGVNEQFF
size: -; V: TRBV6-1; D: -; J: TRBJ2-7; DNA: TGTGCCAGCCCCGGTCCCCGACCCACCTACGAGCAGTACTTC; CDR3: CASPGPRPTYEQYF
size: hyperexpanded; V: TRBV4-2; D: -; J: TRBJ2-5; DNA: TGTGCCAGCAGCCAAGATTCTAACATAGAAGAGACCCAGTACTTC; CDR3: CASSQDSNIEETQYF
size: few; V: TRBV12-3/TRBV12-4; D: -; J: TRBJ2-7; DNA: TGTGCCAGCAGTTTTGGCTGGAGGCAGGGAGCCTACGAGCAGTACTTC; CDR3: CASSFGWRQGAYEQYF
size: -; V: TRBV3-1; D: -; J: TRBJ1-2; DNA: TGTGCCAGCAGTCCCCCAGGGGCTAACTATGGCTACACCTTC; CDR3: CASSPPGANYGYTF
size: medium-sized; V: TRBV20-1; D: -; J: TRBJ2-3; DNA: TGCAGTGCTAGAGATTCGGGCAGGGGACCGTCAGATACGCAGTATTTT; CDR3: CSARDSGRGPSDTQYF
size: -; V: TRBV11-2; D: TRBD2; J: TRBJ2-1; DNA: TGTGCCAGCACTCTTAGTGGGACTAGCGGGGGCCACCGGGTCAATGAGCAGTTCTTC; CDR3: CASTLSGTSGGHRVNEQFF
size: -; V: TRBV29-1; D: -; J: TRBJ2-3; DNA: TGCAGCGCCCTCCCGTACACTCCACAACCGGGACCTTCTATGGTCTCAGATACGCAGTATTTT; CDR3: CSALPYTPQPGPSMVSDTQYF
size: -; V: TRBV20-1; D: -; J: TRBJ1-1; DNA: TGCAGTGCTAGAGATCCGACACATAACACTGAAGCTTTCTTT; CDR3: CSARDPTHNTEAFF
size: -; V: TRBV5-1; D: TRBD1; J: TRBJ2-3; DNA: TGCGCCAGCAGCTTTGGACAGGACACAGATACGCAGTATTTT; CDR3: CASSFGQDTDTQYF
size: few; V: TRBV18; D: -; J: TRBJ2-5; DNA: TGTGCCAGCTCACCACCAGGGATGAAGGAGACCCAGTACTTC; CDR3: CASSPPGMKETQYF
size: few; V: TRBV29-1; D: -; J: TRBJ1-1; DNA: TGCAGCGCCTCCGGAAGGTCCTACACTGAAGCTTTCTTT; CDR3: CSASGRSYTEAFF
size: -; V: TRBV2; D: TRBD1; J: TRBJ1-2; DNA: TGTGCCAGCAGTGCGGGACAGCTTGTTTCTTGGTATGGCTACACCTTC; CDR3: CASSAGQLVSWYGYTF
size: -; V: TRBV19; D: TRBD2; J: TRBJ2-1; DNA: TGTGCCAGTAGTTGGGGACTAGGACTCTTAAGTGAGCAGTTCTTC; CDR3: CASSWGLGLLSEQFF
size: -; V: TRBV9; D: -; J: TRBJ1-1; DNA: TGTGCCAGCAGCGTAGATATAGTTCGCACTGAAGCTTTCTTT; CDR3: CASSVDIVRTEAFF
size: -; V: TRBV5-1; D: -; J: TRBJ1-1; DNA: TGCGCCAGCAGCTTGGATCTGGGGTTGAACACTGAAGCTTTCTTT; CDR3: CASSLDLGLNTEAFF
size: -; V: TRBV10-3; D: TRBD2; J: TRBJ2-7; DNA: TGTGCCATCAGTGACCGCGGACTAGCGGGAGTATCGGGAGAGCAGTACTTC; CDR3: CAISDRGLAGVSGEQYF
size: medium-sized; V: TRBV6-6; D: -; J: TRBJ1-1; DNA: TGTGCCAGCAGAAGGAACACTGAAGCTTTCTTT; CDR3: CASRRNTEAFF
size: -; V: TRBV28; D: -; J: TRBJ2-7; DNA: TGTGCCACCGCAGGGAGAGTAATAGACGAGCAGTACTTC; CDR3: CATAGRVIDEQYF
size: -; V: TRBV7-9; D: -; J: TRBJ2-5; DNA: TGTGCCAGCAGCGCCGGAATCGAGACCCAGTACTTC; CDR3: CASSAGIETQYF
size: once; V: TRBV15; D: TRBD2; J: TRBJ2-1; DNA: TGTGCCACCAGCAGAAGGTTCACTAGCGGAGGCGGTGAGCAGTTCTTC; CDR3: CATSRRFTSGGGEQFF
size: few; V: TRBV6-5; D: -; J: TRBJ2-1; DNA: TGTGCCAGCAGTAAACAAAGCTCCTACAATGAGCAGTTCTTC; CDR3: CASSKQSSYNEQFF
size: -; V: TRBV7-2; D: TRBD1; J: TRBJ1-2; DNA: TGTGCCAGCAGCATGCGACAGGGAGCTAACTATGGCTACACCTTC; CDR3: CASSMRQGANYGYTF
size: -; V: TRBV6-5; D: -; J: TRBJ2-1; DNA: TGTGCCAGCAGTTACTCGGCCCCTAGACCCTTCGATGAGCAGTTCTTC; CDR3: CASSYSAPRPFDEQFF
size: few; V: TRBV20-1; D: TRBD1; J: TRBJ2-1; DNA: TGCAGTGCTAGAGAATCCTCAAAAAGGACAGGGGGGAATGAGCAGTTCTTC; CDR3: CSARESSKRTGGNEQFF
size: -; V: TRBV4-3; D: -; J: TRBJ1-6; DNA: TGCGCCAGCAGCCCCGTGGGGGGGTTCAATTCACCCCTCCACTTT; CDR3: CASSPVGGFNSPLHF
size: -; V: TRBV3-1; D: -; J: TRBJ2-3; DNA: TGTGCCAGCAGTTGGAGGAATACGCAGTATTTT; CDR3: CASSWRNTQYF
size: -; V: TRBV7-9; D: TRBD1; J: TRBJ2-5; DNA: TGTGCCAGCAGCTTAGGTACAGGGGGCACGGAGACCCAGTACTTC; CDR3: CASSLGTGGTETQYF
size: -; V: TRBV6-1; D: -; J: TRBJ1-1; DNA: TGTGCCGGGACACGGGTTCTGAACACTGAAGCTTTCTTT; CDR3: CAGTRVLNTEAFF
size: once; V: TRBV7-2; D: -; J: TRBJ2-7; DNA: TGTGCCAGCAGCTTAGTACCTTACGAGCAGTACTTC; CDR3: CASSLVPYEQYF
size: -; V: TRBV5-5; D: -; J: TRBJ1-2; DNA: TGTGCCAGCAGCTTGGCGGGCAGACCTGCTTATGGCTACACCTTC; CDR3: CASSLAGRPAYGYTF
size: few; V: TRBV2; D: -; J: TRBJ2-7; DNA: TGTGCCAGTCGTCGAGGACAGCCCTACGAGCAGTACTTC; CDR3: CASRRGQPYEQYF
size: -; V: TRBV6-5; D: -; J: TRBJ1-2; DNA: TGTGCCAGCAGTTACCAGTGGGGCCAAAACTATGGCTACACCTTC; CDR3: CASSYQWGQNYGYTF
size: -; V: TRBV29-1; D: TRBD2; J: TRBJ2-7; DNA: TGCAGCGCGCGGGGGTTCCCGTACTACGAGCAGTACTTC; CDR3: CSARGFPYYEQYF
size: -; V: TRBV6-5; D: -; J: TRBJ1-1; DNA: TGTGCCAGCAGCCCCCGGGGCAACACTGAAGCTTTCTTT; CDR3: CASSPRGNTEAFF
size: -; V: TRBV20-1; D: TRBD2; J: TRBJ2-5; DNA: TGCAGTGCTGGTAGCGGGGGTGGCCGAGAGACCCAGTACTTC; CDR3: CSAGSGGGRETQYF
size: few; V: TRBV11-2; D: -; J: TRBJ2-2; DNA: TGTGCCAGCACCATACGATGGGGGGAGCTGTTTTTT; CDR3: CASTIRWGELFF